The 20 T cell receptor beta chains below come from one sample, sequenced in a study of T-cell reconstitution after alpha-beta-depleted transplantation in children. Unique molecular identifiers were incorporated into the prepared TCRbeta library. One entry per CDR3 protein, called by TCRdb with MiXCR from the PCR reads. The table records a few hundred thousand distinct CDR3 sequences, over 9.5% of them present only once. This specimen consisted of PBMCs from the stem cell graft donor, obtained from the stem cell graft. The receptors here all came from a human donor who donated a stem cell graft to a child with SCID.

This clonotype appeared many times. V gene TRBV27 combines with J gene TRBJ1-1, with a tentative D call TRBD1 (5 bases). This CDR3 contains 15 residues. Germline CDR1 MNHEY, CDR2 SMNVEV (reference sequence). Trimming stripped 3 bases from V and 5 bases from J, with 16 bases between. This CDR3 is CASSLSREGITEAFF. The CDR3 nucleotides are TGTGCCAGCAGTTTGTCCAGGGAGGGGATAACTGAAGCTTTCTTT.

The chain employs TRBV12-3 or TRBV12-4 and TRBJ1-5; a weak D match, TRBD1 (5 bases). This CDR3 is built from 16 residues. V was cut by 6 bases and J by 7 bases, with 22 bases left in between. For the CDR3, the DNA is TGTGCCAGCAGCCCCCCTGGGCAGGGAGTAGGGCAGCCCCAGCATTTT. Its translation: CASSPPGQGVGQPQHF.

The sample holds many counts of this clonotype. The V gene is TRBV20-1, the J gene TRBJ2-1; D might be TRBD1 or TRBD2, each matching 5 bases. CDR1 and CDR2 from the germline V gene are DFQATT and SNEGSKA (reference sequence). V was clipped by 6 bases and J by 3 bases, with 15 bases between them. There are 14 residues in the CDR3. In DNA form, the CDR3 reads TGCAGTGCCCTAGGGGACCCCAACTACAATGAGCAGTTCTTC. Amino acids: CSALGDPNYNEQFF.

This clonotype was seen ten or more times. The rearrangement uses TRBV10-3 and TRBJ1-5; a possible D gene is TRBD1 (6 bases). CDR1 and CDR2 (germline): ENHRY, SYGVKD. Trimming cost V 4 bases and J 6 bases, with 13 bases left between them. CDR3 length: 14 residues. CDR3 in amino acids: CAISAGAGSQPQHF. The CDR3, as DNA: TGTGCCATCAGTGCAGGGGCGGGCAGTCAGCCCCAGCATTTT.

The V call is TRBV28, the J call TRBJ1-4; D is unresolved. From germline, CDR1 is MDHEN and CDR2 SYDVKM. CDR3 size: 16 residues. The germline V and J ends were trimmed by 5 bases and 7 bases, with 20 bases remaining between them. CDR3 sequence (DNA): TGTGCCAGCAGTCCCCACTCCACCTTTACGGTTGAAAAACTGTTTTTT. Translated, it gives CASSPHSTFTVEKLFF.

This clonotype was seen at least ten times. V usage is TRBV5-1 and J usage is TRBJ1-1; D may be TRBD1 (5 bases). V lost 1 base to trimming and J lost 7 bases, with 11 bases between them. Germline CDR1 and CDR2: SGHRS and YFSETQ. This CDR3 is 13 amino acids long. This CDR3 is CASSLFGDGEAFF. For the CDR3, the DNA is TGCGCCAGCAGCTTGTTCGGGGACGGTGAAGCTTTCTTT.

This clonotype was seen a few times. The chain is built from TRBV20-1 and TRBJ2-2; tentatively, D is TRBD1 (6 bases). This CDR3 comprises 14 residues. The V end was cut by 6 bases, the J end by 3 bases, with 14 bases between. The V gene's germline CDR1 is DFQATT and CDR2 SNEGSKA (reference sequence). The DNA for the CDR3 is TGCAGTGCCCTCAAGTACAGGGACACCGGGGAGCTGTTTTTT. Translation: CSALKYRDTGELFF.

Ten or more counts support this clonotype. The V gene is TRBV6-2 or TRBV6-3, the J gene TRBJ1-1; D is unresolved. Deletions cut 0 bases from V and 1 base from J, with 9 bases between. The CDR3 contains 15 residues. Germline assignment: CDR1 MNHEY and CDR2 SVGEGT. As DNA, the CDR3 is TGTGCCAGCAGTTACTCGTACCGCCCGAACACTGAAGCTTTCTTT. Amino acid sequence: CASSYSYRPNTEAFF.

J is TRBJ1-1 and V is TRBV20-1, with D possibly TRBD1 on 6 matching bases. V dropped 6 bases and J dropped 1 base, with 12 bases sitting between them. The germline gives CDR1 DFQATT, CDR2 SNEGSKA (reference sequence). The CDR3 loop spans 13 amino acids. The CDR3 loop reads CSAPGGANTEAFF. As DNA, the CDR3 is TGCAGTGCCCCGGGGGGGGCGAACACTGAAGCTTTCTTT.

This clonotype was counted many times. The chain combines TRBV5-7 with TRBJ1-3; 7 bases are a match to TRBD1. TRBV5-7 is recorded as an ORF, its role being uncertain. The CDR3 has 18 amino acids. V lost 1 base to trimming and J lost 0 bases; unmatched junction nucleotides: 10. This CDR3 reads CASSLLVGTAYSGNTIYF. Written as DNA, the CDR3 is TGTGCCAGCAGCTTGCTGGTAGGGACAGCCTACTCTGGAAACACCATATATTTT.

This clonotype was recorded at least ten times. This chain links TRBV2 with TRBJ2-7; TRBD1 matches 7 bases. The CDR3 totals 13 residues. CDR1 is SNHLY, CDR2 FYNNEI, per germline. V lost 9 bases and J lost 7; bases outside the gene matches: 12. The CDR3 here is CARSDMGTEEQYF. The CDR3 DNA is TGTGCCAGATCCGACATGGGGACAGAAGAGCAGTACTTC.

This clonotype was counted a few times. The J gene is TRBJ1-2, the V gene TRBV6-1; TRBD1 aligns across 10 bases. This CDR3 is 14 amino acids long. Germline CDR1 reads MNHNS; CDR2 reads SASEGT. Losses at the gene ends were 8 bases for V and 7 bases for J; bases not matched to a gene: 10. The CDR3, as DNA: TGTGCCAGCCGGAAGGGACAGGGGACCGGTGGCTACACCTTC. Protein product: CASRKGQGTGGYTF.

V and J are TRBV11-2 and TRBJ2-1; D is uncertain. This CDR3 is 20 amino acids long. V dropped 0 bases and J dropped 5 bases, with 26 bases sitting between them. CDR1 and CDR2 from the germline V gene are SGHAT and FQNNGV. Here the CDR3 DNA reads TGTGCCAGCAGCTTAGAAAGGTGGACGCCCGTCGGGTGGGCCCACAATGAGCAGTTCTTC. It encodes CASSLERWTPVGWAHNEQFF.

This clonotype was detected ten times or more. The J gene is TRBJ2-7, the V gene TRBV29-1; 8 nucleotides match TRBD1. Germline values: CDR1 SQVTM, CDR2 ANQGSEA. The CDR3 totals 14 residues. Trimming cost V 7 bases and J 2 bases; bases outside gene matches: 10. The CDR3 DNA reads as TGCAGCGCCATCACCGGGACAGGTACCTACGAGCAGTACTTC. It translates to CSAITGTGTYEQYF.

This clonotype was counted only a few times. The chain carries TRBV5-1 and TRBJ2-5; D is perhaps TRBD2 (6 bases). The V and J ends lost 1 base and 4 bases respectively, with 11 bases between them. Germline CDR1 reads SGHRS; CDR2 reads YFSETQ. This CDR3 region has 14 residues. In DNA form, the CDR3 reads TGCGCCAGCAGCTTGCTCGGGGGAGGAGAGACCCAGTACTTC. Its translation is CASSLLGGGETQYF.

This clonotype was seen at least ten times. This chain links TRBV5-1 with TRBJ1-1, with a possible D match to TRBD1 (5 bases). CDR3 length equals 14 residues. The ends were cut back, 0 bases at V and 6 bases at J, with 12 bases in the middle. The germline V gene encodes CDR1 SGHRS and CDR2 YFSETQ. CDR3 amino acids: CASSLDDRNPEAFF. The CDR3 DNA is TGCGCCAGCAGCTTGGACGACAGAAACCCTGAAGCTTTCTTT.

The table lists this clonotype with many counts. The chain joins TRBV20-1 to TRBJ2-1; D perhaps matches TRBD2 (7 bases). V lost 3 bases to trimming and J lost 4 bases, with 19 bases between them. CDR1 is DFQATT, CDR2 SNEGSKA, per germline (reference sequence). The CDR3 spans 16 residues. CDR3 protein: CSASSGGAEGYNEQFF. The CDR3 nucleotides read TGCAGTGCTAGCAGTGGGGGGGCAGAAGGTTACAATGAGCAGTTCTTC.

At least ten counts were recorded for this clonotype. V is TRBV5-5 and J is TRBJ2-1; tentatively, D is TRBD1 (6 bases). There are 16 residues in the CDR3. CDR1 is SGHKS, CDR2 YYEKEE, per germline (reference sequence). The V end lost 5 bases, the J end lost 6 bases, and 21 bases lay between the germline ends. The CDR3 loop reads CASRQSGTTVFNEQFF. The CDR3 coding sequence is TGTGCCAGCAGACAGTCCGGGACAACCGTCTTCAATGAGCAGTTCTTC. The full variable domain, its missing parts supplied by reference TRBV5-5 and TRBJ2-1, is DAGVTQSPTHLIKTRGQQVTLRCSPISGHKSVSWYQQVLGQGPQFIFQYYEKEERGRGNFPDRFSARQFPNYSSELNVNALLLGDSALYLCASRQSGTTVFNEQFFGPGTRLTVL.

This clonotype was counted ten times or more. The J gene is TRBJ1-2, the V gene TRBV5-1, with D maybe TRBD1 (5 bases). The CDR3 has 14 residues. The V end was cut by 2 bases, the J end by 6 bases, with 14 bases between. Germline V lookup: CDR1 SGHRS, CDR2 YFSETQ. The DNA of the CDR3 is TGCGCCAGCAGCTTTCAGGGATTCAGGGATGGCTACACCTTC. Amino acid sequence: CASSFQGFRDGYTF.

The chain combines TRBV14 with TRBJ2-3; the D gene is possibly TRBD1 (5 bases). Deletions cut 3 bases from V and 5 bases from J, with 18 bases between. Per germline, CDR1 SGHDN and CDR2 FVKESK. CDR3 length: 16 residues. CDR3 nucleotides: TGTGCCAGCAGCCAGGGGCGAGCCAGGTGGGGAGATACGCAGTATTTT. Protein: CASSQGRARWGDTQYF. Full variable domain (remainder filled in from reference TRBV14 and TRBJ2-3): EAGVTQFPSHSVIEKGQTVTLRCDPISGHDNLYWYRRVMGKEIKFLLHFVKESKQDESGMPNNRFLAERTGGTYSTLKVQPAELEDSGVYFCASSQGRARWGDTQYFGPGTRLTVL.